These T cell receptor beta chains were read from a single sample in a study of T cells in Graves' hyperthyroidism and ophthalmopathy. TCRdb reprocessed the multiplex PCR reads via MiXCR and lists one record per CDR3 protein. Here the sample spans about 200,000 distinct CDR3 sequences, 15% to 20% being singletons. Sequenced sample: blood. The receptors here all came from a man aged 35 to 55 with Graves' hyperthyroidism. Each CDR3 is given with its conserved first and last residue. A D gene is named only where the DNA matches it firmly. Not every row has a clone size; where given, it reads once, few, many or a size class.

J	size	D	V	DNA	CDR3
TRBJ1-1	.	.	TRBV10-1	TGCGCCAGCAGTGAGTCTTACACTGAAGCTTTCTTT	CASSESYTEAFF
TRBJ1-3	.	.	TRBV4-3	TGCGCCAGCAGCCAAGGGACCAAGAATAATGGAAACACCATATATTTT	CASSQGTKNNGNTIYF
TRBJ1-5	few	.	TRBV6-1	TGTGCCAGCAGTGAACGGGAGAACATCTATAGCAATCAGCCCCAGCATTTT	CASSERENIYSNQPQHF
TRBJ2-5	many	TRBD2	TRBV5-8	TGTGCCAGCAGTCGCGGGACTAGCGGGGCATTAGGGGAGACCCAGTACTTC	CASSRGTSGALGETQYF
TRBJ1-1	few	.	TRBV6-1	TGTGCCAGCACCCGGGACCGCGGCAGGACAACTGAAGCTTTCTTT	CASTRDRGRTTEAFF
TRBJ2-5	.	.	TRBV9	TGTGCCAGCAGCGTAGTCGGGGAGCTCGGAGAGACCCAGTACTTC	CASSVVGELGETQYF
TRBJ1-6	many	.	TRBV5-5	TGTGCCAGCCGGCGAGAGGGGAATGAATATAATTCACCCCTCCACTTT	CASRREGNEYNSPLHF
TRBJ2-3	.	TRBD2	TRBV4-3	TGCGCCAGCAGCCAGCCTAGACTAGCGGGGGGGCAAGATACGCAGTATTTT	CASSQPRLAGGQDTQYF
TRBJ2-3	once	.	TRBV29-1	TGCAGCGTTGGAGTGGCGGCGGGCACAGATACGCAGTATTTT	CSVGVAAGTDTQYF
TRBJ1-2	many	TRBD1	TRBV28	TGTGCCAGCATTAGGACAGGCGATGGCTACACCTTC	CASIRTGDGYTF
TRBJ2-3	few	TRBD1	TRBV6-5	TGTGCCAGCAGTTACTCGACAGGGTCGAGCACAGATACGCAGTATTTT	CASSYSTGSSTDTQYF
TRBJ2-5	few	TRBD1	TRBV20-1	TGCAGTGCTAGAGTCCCAGGGGGCGGACAAGAGACCCAGTACTTC	CSARVPGGGQETQYF
TRBJ2-3	.	TRBD2	TRBV12-3/TRBV12-4	TGTGCCAGCAGTTTACTAGCGGGAGCAGGCACAGATACGCAGTATTTT	CASSLLAGAGTDTQYF
TRBJ2-7	.	TRBD1	TRBV2	TGTGCCAGCAGAGGGACAGGGGAGGACGAGCAGTACTTC	CASRGTGEDEQYF
TRBJ2-1	many	.	TRBV5-1	TGCGCCAGCAGCTTGTACCGGGACAATGAGCAGTTCTTC	CASSLYRDNEQFF
TRBJ2-1	few	.	TRBV5-1	TGCGCCAGCACCTTACGGGGCGACTCCTACAATGAGCAGTTCTTC	CASTLRGDSYNEQFF
TRBJ2-2	few	.	TRBV4-2	TGTGCCAGCAGCCCTACCCGGACAGCGCTTGTCGGGGAGCTGTTTTTT	CASSPTRTALVGELFF
TRBJ2-3	many	.	TRBV20-1	TGCAGTGCCTTAAGCGGGTACTTCACAGATACGCAGTATTTT	CSALSGYFTDTQYF
TRBJ2-1	.	TRBD2	TRBV15	TGTGCCACCAGCAGAGATCATAGCGGGGGGGTCCACAATGAGCAGTTCTTC	CATSRDHSGGVHNEQFF
TRBJ1-2	many	.	TRBV4-2	TGTGCCAGCAGCCAAGAAAGAGGTGCCAACTATGGCTACACCTTC	CASSQERGANYGYTF
TRBJ2-7	.	TRBD1	TRBV4-3	TGCGCCAGCAGCCAAGCCCCGGGACAGGGATCATACGAGCAGTACTTC	CASSQAPGQGSYEQYF
TRBJ2-7	.	.	TRBV4-2	TGTGCCAGCAGCCAAGGGCAAGGAGCGGCCGAGTCCTACGAGCAGTACTTC	CASSQGQGAAESYEQYF
TRBJ2-2	many	.	TRBV9	TGTGCCAGCAGCGTAGGCGCAGGGATGAACACCGGGGAGCTGTTTTTT	CASSVGAGMNTGELFF
TRBJ2-7	few	TRBD1	TRBV5-6	TGTGCCAGCAGCTGGACAGGGGCGGCCTACGAGCAGTACTTC	CASSWTGAAYEQYF
TRBJ1-1	many	TRBD1	TRBV7-3	TGTGCCAGCAGCTTAGAGGGGGCTCTCACTGAAGCTTTCTTT	CASSLEGALTEAFF
TRBJ2-1	many	TRBD2	TRBV11-3	TGTGCCAGCAGCTCCGGTAGGACTAGCGTAATGAATGAGCAGTTCTTC	CASSSGRTSVMNEQFF
TRBJ1-5	many	.	TRBV7-8	TGTGCCAGCAGGGGGGGGAGGTATCAGCCCCAGCATTTT	CASRGGRYQPQHF
TRBJ2-2	many	.	TRBV30	TGTGCCTGGAGTGTCGCATGGGCGAACACCGGGGAGCTGTTTTTT	CAWSVAWANTGELFF
TRBJ1-3	.	.	TRBV5-6	TGTGCCAGCAGCTTGGAAGGGCCCTCTGGAAACACCATATATTTT	CASSLEGPSGNTIYF
TRBJ2-2	many	.	TRBV30	TGTGCCTCCGGCTACTCCGGGGAGCTGTTTTTT	CASGYSGELFF
TRBJ2-5	many	TRBD2	TRBV18	TGTGCCAGCTCACCGACTAGCGGGGAGACCCAGTACTTC	CASSPTSGETQYF
TRBJ2-3	many	.	TRBV20-1	TGCAGTGCTCCGGGGACACGTTCATTAAATACGCAGTATTTT	CSAPGTRSLNTQYF
TRBJ1-4	.	.	TRBV9	TGTGCCAGCAGTGATGACAGAACCTCCAATGAAAAACTGTTTTTT	CASSDDRTSNEKLFF
TRBJ1-5	many	TRBD1	TRBV6-2/TRBV6-3	TGTGCCAGCAGACAGGGGGCCCAGAGCAATCAGCCCCAGCATTTT	CASRQGAQSNQPQHF
TRBJ2-7	.	.	TRBV30	TGTGCCTGGAGTGTGAACGAGCAGTACTTC	CAWSVNEQYF
TRBJ2-7	few	TRBD1	TRBV27	TGTGCCAGCAGGGCAGGTGTGACAGGGTTAAATTACGAGCAGTACTTC	CASRAGVTGLNYEQYF
TRBJ2-1	many	TRBD1	TRBV2	TGTGCCAGCAGTTTTATGACAGGGTTTGATGAGCAGTTCTTC	CASSFMTGFDEQFF
TRBJ1-4	many	TRBD1	TRBV12-3/TRBV12-4	TGTGCCAGCAGTTCAGGACAGGGTATAAGGGAAAAACTGTTTTTT	CASSSGQGIREKLFF
TRBJ2-1	.	TRBD1	TRBV18	TGTGCCAGCTCACCACCGGGACAGGGAGGCCATGAGCAGTTCTTC	CASSPPGQGGHEQFF
TRBJ2-1	few	TRBD1	TRBV5-1	TGCGCCAGCAGCCCCTCGACAGGGGGCCCCGCTTACAATGAGCAGTTCTTC	CASSPSTGGPAYNEQFF
TRBJ2-7	many	.	TRBV5-1	TGCGCCAGCAGTTTAAGACAGTTCTACGAGCAGTACTTC	CASSLRQFYEQYF
TRBJ1-5	many	TRBD1	TRBV5-1	TGCGCCAGCAGCGACAACGGGGCACAGGGGGCTACCCTTTATAGCAATCAGCCCCAGCATTTT	CASSDNGAQGATLYSNQPQHF
TRBJ2-1	.	.	TRBV7-2	TGTGCCAGCAGCACGGGAGCGGCGAAGGCTTTCTTC	CASSTGAAKAFF
TRBJ2-1	.	.	TRBV4-3	TGCGCCAGCAGCCTCGGGCCAGGGGTCCAAAATGAGCAGTTCTTC	CASSLGPGVQNEQFF
TRBJ1-4	few	.	TRBV9	TGTGCCAGCAGCGTAGCTTGGGATGCAACTAATGAAAAACTGTTTTTT	CASSVAWDATNEKLFF
TRBJ2-5	once	TRBD2	TRBV7-3	TGTGCCAGCAGCCGACTAGCGGGGGGGTACCGTTTCCAAGAGACCCAGTACTTC	CASSRLAGGYRFQETQYF
TRBJ1-4	few	TRBD1	TRBV6-1	TGTGCCAGCAGTGAAGATCGCGGGACAGGGGTTGAAAAACTGTTTTTT	CASSEDRGTGVEKLFF
TRBJ1-5	.	.	TRBV19	TGTGCCAGTACCCCATCGGGGGGGCGCTATAGCAATCAGCCCCAGCATTTT	CASTPSGGRYSNQPQHF
TRBJ2-7	many	TRBD2	TRBV7-8	TGTGCCAGCAGCTCCGCCTTAGGGACTAGCGGGGGCTACGAGCAGTACTTC	CASSSALGTSGGYEQYF
TRBJ1-2	few	.	TRBV28	TGTGCCAGCAGTTCCTCCGGGACATTTGTGCACTATGGCTACACCTTC	CASSSSGTFVHYGYTF
TRBJ1-6	few	.	TRBV5-6	TGTGCCAGCAGCTTGAACAGTTCACCCCTCCACTTT	CASSLNSSPLHF
TRBJ1-2	.	TRBD1	TRBV28	TGTGCCAGCAGGACCTACGGACAGGGAAACTATGGCTACACCTTC	CASRTYGQGNYGYTF
TRBJ2-7	few	.	TRBV27	TGTGCCAGCAGGCCCCGAGGTTTGGACGAGCAGTACTTC	CASRPRGLDEQYF
TRBJ2-3	many	.	TRBV24-1	TGTGCCACCAGTGAGGGGGATCAAGATACGCAGTATTTT	CATSEGDQDTQYF
TRBJ1-5	.	.	TRBV15	TGTGCCACCAGCAGAGATTGGCAGATCAATCAGCCCCAGCATTTT	CATSRDWQINQPQHF
TRBJ2-5	.	.	TRBV6-2/TRBV6-3	TGTGCCAGCAGTTCAAGGAGGGGATGGAAAGAGACCCAGTACTTC	CASSSRRGWKETQYF